A single sample is the source of the 15 T cell receptor beta chains below, sequenced in a study of cytomegalovirus exposure and HLA in healthy donors. Method: immunoSEQ multiplex PCR; TCRdb's copy keeps in-frame clones and lacks some. In the table there are approximately 160,000 clones, around nine tenths of which are singletons. Sequenced sample: PBMCs. All receptors come from a man younger than 35 in good health and CMV-seropositive.

This chain uses TRBV7-8 with TRBJ1-2; no reliable D call. V was clipped by 2 bases and J by 9 bases, with 13 bases between them. This CDR3 has 13 amino acids. The germline V gene has CDR1 SGHVS and CDR2 FQNEAQ. In nucleotides, the CDR3 is TGTGCCAGCAGCTTATACCGGGAGGGCAGCTACACCTTC. Translated, it gives CASSLYREGSYTF.

The chain recombines TRBV15 with TRBJ2-1; possible D gene TRBD1, 6 bases. CDR1 LNHNV and CDR2 YYDKDF come from the germline V gene (reference sequence). Deletions cut 5 bases from V and 0 bases from J, with 11 bases between. The CDR3 contains 15 residues. This chain's CDR3 is CATSPLGGSYNEQFF. CDR3 coding DNA: TGTGCCACCAGCCCCTTAGGGGGCTCCTACAATGAGCAGTTCTTC. Filled out from reference TRBV15 and TRBJ2-1, the complete variable domain reads DAMVIQNPRYQVTQFGKPVTLSCSQTLNHNVMYWYQQKSSQAPKLLFHYYDKDFNNEADTPDNFQSRRPNTSFCFLDIRSPGLGDTAMYLCATSPLGGSYNEQFFGPGTRLTVL.

The gene calls are TRBV10-3 and TRBJ1-5, with TRBD1 matching over 10 bases. The V gene's germline CDR1 is ENHRY and CDR2 SYGVKD. The CDR3 spans 15 residues. V was pared by 4 bases and J by 2 bases, with 2 bases of the junction left unmatched. CDR3 loop: CAISVTGGRNQPQHF. Written as DNA, the CDR3 is TGTGCCATCAGTGTGACAGGGGGCCGCAATCAGCCCCAGCATTTT.

The chain has TRBV5-1 and TRBJ2-1; TRBD2 aligns across 12 bases. The CDR3 consists of 18 residues. The trim removed 4 bases at V and 1 base at J, leaving 9 bases unmatched. In germline, CDR1 is SGHRS, CDR2 YFSETQ. The CDR3 DNA follows: TGCGCCAGCAGCCCATTCGGACTAGCGGGGATTTCCTACAATGAGCAGTTCTTC. It specifies CASSPFGLAGISYNEQFF. Together with reference TRBV5-1 and TRBJ2-1, the CDR3 gives the full variable domain: KAGVTQTPRYLIKTRGQQVTLSCSPISGHRSVSWYQQTPGQGLQFLFEYFSETQRNKGNFPGRFSGRQFSNSRSEMNVSTLELGDSALYLCASSPFGLAGISYNEQFFGPGTRLTVL.

The V call is TRBV7-9, the J call TRBJ2-7; the match to TRBD1 covers 7 bases. The CDR3 covers 15 residues. Germline V gene sequence: CDR1 SEHNR, CDR2 FQNEAQ (reference sequence). With V trimmed by 5 bases and J by 2 bases, 9 bases remained unmatched. The CDR3 region is CASSDSQGVTYEQYF. Written as DNA, the CDR3 is TGTGCCAGCAGCGACTCTCAGGGGGTGACCTACGAGCAGTACTTC. Based on the CDR3 plus reference TRBV7-9 and TRBJ2-7, the full variable domain is DTGVSQNPRHKITKRGQNVTFRCDPISEHNRLYWYRQTLGQGPEFLTYFQNEAQLEKSRLLSDRFSAERPKGSFSTLEIQRTEQGDSAMYLCASSDSQGVTYEQYFGPGTRLTVT.

This clone was seen ten or more times. The V call is TRBV19, the J call TRBJ2-7; TRBD1 matches at 9 bases. Per the germline V gene, CDR1 is LNHDA and CDR2 is SQIVND (reference sequence). The trim removed 3 bases at V and 0 bases at J, leaving 3 bases unmatched. The length of the CDR3 is 15 residues. The DNA for the CDR3 is TGTGCCAGTAGTATCGGGACAGGGAGCTCCTACGAGCAGTACTTC. Amino acid sequence: CASSIGTGSSYEQYF.

CDR3 protein: CASIGSSWSYEQYF. The CDR3 DNA follows: TGTGCCAGCATTGGGAGTTCTTGGTCCTACGAGCAGTACTTC. This chain uses TRBV6-6 with TRBJ2-7; TRBD2 is a possible D gene (5 bases). Germline CDR1 and CDR2: MNHNY and SVGAGI (reference sequence). The CDR3 is 14 amino acids. Deletions cut 7 bases from V and 1 base from J, with 14 bases between.

The V gene is TRBV9, the J gene TRBJ2-7; tentative D call: TRBD2 (6 bases). Germline values: CDR1 SGDLS, CDR2 YYNGEE. The V gene lost 0 bases and the J gene lost 0 bases, with 10 bases spanning the gap. There are 15 residues in the CDR3. In DNA form, the CDR3 reads TGTGCCAGCAGCGTAGATCGGGGGTTCTCCTACGAGCAGTACTTC. Translating it yields CASSVDRGFSYEQYF.

The chain carries TRBV2 and TRBJ1-1; D gene uncertain. The CDR3 contains 11 residues. Trimming took off 10 bases at V and 8 bases at J, with 14 bases between the two ends. The germline gives CDR1 SNHLY, CDR2 FYNNEI. The CDR3 spells CATSPTREAFF. CDR3 DNA: TGTGCCACCTCCCCCACCCGGGAAGCTTTCTTT. Complete variable domain (other parts from reference TRBV2 and TRBJ1-1): EPEVTQTPSHQVTQMGQEVILRCVPISNHLYFYWYRQILGQKVEFLVSFYNNEISEKSEIFDDQFSVERPDGSNFTLKIRSTKLEDSAMYFCATSPTREAFFGQGTRLTVV.

This clone was detected a few times. The genes are TRBV28 and TRBJ2-7; TRBD2 agrees at 11 bases. V dropped 7 bases and J dropped 0; count of bases not matched to a gene: 8. The CDR3 loop spans 16 amino acids. CDR1 MDHEN and CDR2 SYDVKM come from the germline V gene. The CDR3 protein is CASTLHGLAGSYEQYF. CDR3 bases: TGTGCCAGCACCCTCCACGGACTAGCGGGCTCCTACGAGCAGTACTTC. The entire variable domain, with the rest obtained from reference TRBV28 and TRBJ2-7, is as follows: DVKVTQSSRYLVKRTGEKVFLECVQDMDHENMFWYRQDPGLGLRLIYFSYDVKMKEKGDIPEGYSVSREKKERFSLILESASTNQTSMYLCASTLHGLAGSYEQYFGPGTRLTVT.

V is TRBV5-1 and J is TRBJ1-1; 7 nucleotides match TRBD1. V lost 2 bases and J lost 0; bases outside the gene matches: 7. The CDR3 has 16 amino acids. Germline lookup yields CDR1 SGHRS and CDR2 YFSETQ. Here the CDR3 DNA reads TGCGCCAGCAGCTTAGACAGGGTAAACATGAACACTGAAGCTTTCTTT. This gives the protein CASSLDRVNMNTEAFF.

V is TRBV6-5 and J is TRBJ1-1, with 7 nucleotides matching TRBD1. Germline CDR1 MNHEY, CDR2 SVGAGI. J lost 3 bases, V lost 4 bases, and 5 bases had no gene match. The CDR3 loop spans 14 amino acids. The CDR3 loop is CASSFTGVDTEAFF. The CDR3 DNA is TGTGCCAGCAGTTTCACAGGGGTAGACACTGAAGCTTTCTTT.

The V gene is TRBV5-1, the J gene TRBJ2-1; 10 bases agree with TRBD2. The CDR3 runs 13 residues. CDR1 is SGHRS, CDR2 YFSETQ, per germline. V trimming: 5 bases; J trimming: 8 bases; junction bases outside the gene matches: 4. CDR3 residues: CASRTSGIDEQFF. The CDR3 DNA follows: TGCGCCAGCAGAACTAGCGGGATCGATGAGCAGTTCTTC.

The rearrangement joins TRBV11-2 to TRBJ2-1, with 12 bases fitting TRBD1. V shed 6 bases, J shed 7 bases, and the junction held 13 bases outside the gene matches. CDR3 size: 17 residues. Germline V lookup: CDR1 SGHAT, CDR2 FQNNGV. The CDR3 region is CASRFPGQGARGNEQFF. For the CDR3, the DNA is TGTGCCAGCAGGTTTCCGGGACAGGGGGCTCGGGGGAATGAGCAGTTCTTC. The full variable domain, in which reference TRBV11-2 and TRBJ2-1 provide the parts outside the CDR3, is EAGVAQSPRYKIIEKRQSVAFWCNPISGHATLYWYQQILGQGPKLLIQFQNNGVVDDSQLPKDRFSAERLKGVDSTLKIQPAKLEDSAVYLCASRFPGQGARGNEQFFGPGTRLTVL.

The J gene is TRBJ2-1, the V gene TRBV11-3, with D unresolved. V was clipped by 1 base and J by 4 bases, with 11 bases between them. CDR1 is SGHNT and CDR2 is YENEEA in the germline V gene. CDR3 length: 15 amino acids. CDR3 sequence: CASSLGSEPYNEQFF. Written as DNA, the CDR3 is TGTGCCAGCAGCTTAGGGTCGGAGCCTTACAATGAGCAGTTCTTC.